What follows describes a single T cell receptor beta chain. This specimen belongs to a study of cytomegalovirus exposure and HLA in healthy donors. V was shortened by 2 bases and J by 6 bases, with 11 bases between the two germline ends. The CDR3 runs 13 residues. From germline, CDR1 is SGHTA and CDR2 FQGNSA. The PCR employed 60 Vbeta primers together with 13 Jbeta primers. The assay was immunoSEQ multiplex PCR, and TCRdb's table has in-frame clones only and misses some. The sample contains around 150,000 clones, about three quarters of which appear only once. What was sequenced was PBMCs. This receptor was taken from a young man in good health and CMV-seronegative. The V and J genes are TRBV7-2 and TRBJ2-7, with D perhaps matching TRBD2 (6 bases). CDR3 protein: CASSLSWDFEQYF. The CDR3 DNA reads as TGTGCCAGCAGCTTATCTTGGGACTTCGAGCAGTACTTC.